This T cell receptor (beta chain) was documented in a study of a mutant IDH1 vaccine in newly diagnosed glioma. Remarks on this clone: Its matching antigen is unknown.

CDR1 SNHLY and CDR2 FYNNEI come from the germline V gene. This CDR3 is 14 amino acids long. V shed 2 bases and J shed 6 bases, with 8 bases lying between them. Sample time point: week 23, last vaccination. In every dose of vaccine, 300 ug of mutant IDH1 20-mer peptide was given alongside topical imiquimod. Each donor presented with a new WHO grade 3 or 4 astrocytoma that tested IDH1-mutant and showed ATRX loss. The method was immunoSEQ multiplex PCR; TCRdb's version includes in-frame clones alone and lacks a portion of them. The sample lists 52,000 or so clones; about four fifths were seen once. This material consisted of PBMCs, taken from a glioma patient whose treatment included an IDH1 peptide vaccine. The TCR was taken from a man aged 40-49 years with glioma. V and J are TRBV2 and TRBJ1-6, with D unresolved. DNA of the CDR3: TGTGCCAGCAGTGAACAAGCAGTTAATTCACCCCTCCACTTT. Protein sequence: CASSEQAVNSPLHF.